A single sample is the source of the 32 T cell receptor beta chains below, sequenced in a study of fetal regulatory T cell absence and autoimmunity. The data were produced by immunoSEQ multiplex PCR, yet TCRdb's version contains in-frame clones alone and is incomplete. The repertoire has some 50,000 clones, about four fifths of them found once; the top ten carry 0.35% to 0.45%. The sample consisted of cord blood. All receptors come from a newborn boy with IPEX syndrome.

In regard to this clone: One end of the junction does not line up with germline, which may come from a read error. The chain recombines TRBV6-5 with TRBJ2-1; D may be TRBD1 or TRBD2 (5 bases each). Germline V gives CDR1 MNHEY, CDR2 SVGAGI. The CDR3 is made up of 14 amino acids. DNA of the CDR3: TGTGCCATCAGTGGCCGGGACGATTACAATGAGCAGTTCTTC. Translated: CAISGRDDYNEQFF.

The chain couples TRBV15 to TRBJ2-3; the D gene is possibly TRBD1 (6 bases). The germline gives CDR1 LNHNV, CDR2 YYDKDF (reference sequence). The CDR3 has 16 amino acids. V was trimmed by 0 bases and J by 2 bases, leaving 12 bases between them. CDR3 DNA sequence: TGTGCCACCAGCAGAGATATGGGACACAACACAGATACGCAGTATTTT. This sequence encodes CATSRDMGHNTDTQYF.

This chain uses TRBV7-2 with TRBJ1-1; D gene uncertain. The CDR3 has 14 amino acids. V was pared by 5 bases and J by 1 base, with 11 bases between. CDR1 SGHTA and CDR2 FQGNSA come from the germline V gene. The CDR3 reads CASSPYGGNTEAFF. The DNA for the CDR3 is TGTGCCAGCAGCCCCTACGGAGGGAACACTGAAGCTTTCTTT.

The V gene is TRBV7-8, the J gene TRBJ2-4; the match to TRBD2 covers 8 bases. CDR3 size: 15 residues. Germline assignment: CDR1 SGHVS and CDR2 FQNEAQ. Germline trimming cut 5 bases from V and 0 bases from J; bases unmatched to any gene: 3. The CDR3 region is CASSREGIAKNIQYF. As DNA, the CDR3 is TGTGCCAGCAGCCGGGAGGGTATAGCCAAAAACATTCAGTACTTC.

The rearrangement links TRBV27 to TRBJ2-7, with TRBD1 matching 11 bases. The CDR3 length is 14 residues. CDR1 MNHEY and CDR2 SMNVEV come from the germline V gene (reference sequence). After removal of 5 bases from V and 2 bases from J, the junction contained 2 bases not matched to a gene. The CDR3 sequence: CASSRTGGPYEQYF. CDR3 bases: TGTGCCAGCAGTAGGACAGGGGGCCCCTACGAGCAGTACTTC.

The V gene is TRBV5-1, the J gene TRBJ2-1, with 9 bases identical to TRBD2. Unmatched junction bases numbered 9, after V lost 7 bases and J lost 4 bases. The germline CDR1 and CDR2 sequences are SGHRS and YFSETQ. This CDR3 has 15 amino acids. The chain's CDR3 is CASGRGSGSYNEQFF. DNA of the CDR3: TGCGCCAGCGGGCGGGGTAGCGGGAGTTACAATGAGCAGTTCTTC.

This rearrangement joins TRBV13 to TRBJ1-1; D ambiguous. This CDR3 has 13 amino acids. Trimming removed 5 bases at V and 4 bases at J, with 11 bases between. Per the germline V gene, CDR1 is PRHDT and CDR2 is FYEKMQ (reference sequence). CDR3 nucleotides: TGTGCCAGCAGCGTCGGTCCGGGCACTGAAGCTTTCTTT. Its translation is CASSVGPGTEAFF. The variable domain in full, completed from reference TRBV13 and TRBJ1-1, reads AAGVIQSPRHLIKEKRETATLKCYPIPRHDTVYWYQQGPGQDPQFLISFYEKMQSDKGSIPDRFSAQQFSDYHSELNMSSLELGDSALYFCASSVGPGTEAFFGQGTRLTVV.

The genes are TRBV7-9 and TRBJ2-5; D gene unclear. Trimming removed 7 bases from V and 1 base from J, with 13 bases in between. There are 14 residues in the CDR3. Per germline, CDR1 SEHNR and CDR2 FQNEAQ (reference sequence). The CDR3 DNA is TGTGCCAGCACCACCTATCGGTTCCAAGAGACCCAGTACTTC. Amino acid sequence: CASTTYRFQETQYF.

J is TRBJ2-3 and V is TRBV18; no reliable D call. This CDR3 region has 13 residues. Trimming took 2 bases from V and 2 from J, leaving 5 bases between them. CDR1 and CDR2 from the germline V gene are KGHSH and LQKENI. CDR3 sequence (DNA): TGTGCCAGCTCACCAGAACACACAGATACGCAGTATTTT. This translates into CASSPEHTDTQYF.

The rearrangement uses TRBV29-1 and TRBJ1-1; maybe TRBD1 (5 bases). The CDR3 covers 14 residues. CDR1 SQVTM and CDR2 ANQGSEA come from the germline V gene. Trimming took 0 bases from V and 1 from J, leaving 9 bases between them. The DNA of the CDR3 is TGCAGCGTTGAAGAGGCAGGGACGAACACTGAAGCTTTCTTT. It codes for CSVEEAGTNTEAFF.

This clone showed up just a few times. The gene calls are TRBV21-1 and TRBJ2-7; the D segment call TRBD1 is taken from the table without a DNA check. TRBV21-1 is classified as a pseudogene. The CDR3 is 12 amino acids. This chain's CDR3 is CASSPKGDEQYF. CDR3 DNA sequence: TGTGCCAGCAGCCCGAAAGGGGATGAGCAGTACTTC.

The chain is built from TRBV11-2 and TRBJ2-3; 7 bases align to TRBD2. The germline V gene encodes CDR1 SGHAT and CDR2 FQNNGV. J was trimmed by 2 bases and V by 1 base; bases with no gene match: 0. CDR3 length: 14 amino acids. CDR3 amino acids: CASSLGLATDTQYF. CDR3 bases: TGTGCCAGCAGCTTAGGACTAGCCACAGATACGCAGTATTTT.

Details on this clone: Other DNA sequences in the sample encode the same CDR3. CDR3 protein: CASSVGGQGYEQYF. Written as DNA, the CDR3 is TGTGCCAGCAGCGTAGGTGGGCAGGGCTACGAGCAGTACTTC. The chain uses TRBV9 and TRBJ2-7; TRBD1 might be the D (5 bases). With 0 bases removed from V and 3 bases from J, the gap between germline ends came to 10 bases. The CDR3 consists of 14 residues. The germline CDR1 and CDR2 sequences are SGDLS and YYNGEE.

The V and J genes are TRBV10-3 and TRBJ2-5; 8 nucleotides match TRBD1. CDR3 size: 13 residues. The germline V gene encodes CDR1 ENHRY and CDR2 SYGVKD. The ends lost 4 bases at V and 4 bases at J; junction bases unmatched: 2. For the CDR3, the DNA is TGTGCCATCAGTGGGACAGGGTTAGAGACCCAGTACTTC. As protein: CAISGTGLETQYF.

V usage is TRBV30 and J usage is TRBJ1-6; weak D call: TRBD1 (5 bases). The germline V and J ends were trimmed by 1 base and 4 bases, with 8 bases remaining between them. The V gene's germline CDR1 is GTSNPN and CDR2 SVGIG (reference sequence). CDR3 length equals 14 residues. CDR3 in amino acids: CAWSGGRYNSPLHF. The CDR3 bases are TGTGCCTGGAGTGGGGGCAGGTATAATTCACCCCTCCACTTT.

In its sample, this clone was seen once. Here the CDR3 DNA reads TGTGCCAGCAGTCGCGGGGGTATCTCCTACAATGAGCAGTTCTTC. Translated, it gives CASSRGGISYNEQFF. The J gene is TRBJ2-1, the V gene TRBV6-1; 7 nucleotides line up with TRBD2. CDR1 and CDR2 (germline): MNHNS, SASEGT. Trimming at V came to 5 bases and at J to 0 bases, leaving 4 bases not matched to a gene. CDR3 length: 15 residues.

The chain employs TRBV9 and TRBJ1-3; no definite D call. Germline lookup yields CDR1 SGDLS and CDR2 YYNGEE. The V gene lost 0 bases and the J gene lost 0 bases, with 10 bases spanning the gap. The CDR3 has 16 amino acids. This chain's CDR3 is CASSVGQAPSGNTIYF. DNA of the CDR3: TGTGCCAGCAGCGTAGGGCAGGCCCCCTCTGGAAACACCATATATTTT.

The chain employs TRBV19 and TRBJ2-1, with 12 nucleotides matching TRBD2. The V gene end was trimmed by 1 base and the J gene end by 1 base; junction bases not matched to a gene: 5. The CDR3 is made up of 18 amino acids. CDR1 is LNHDA, CDR2 SQIVND, per germline (reference sequence). The CDR3 loop reads CASSIGLAGAGSYNEQFF. CDR3 nucleotide sequence: TGTGCCAGTAGTATAGGACTAGCGGGAGCTGGGTCCTACAATGAGCAGTTCTTC.

V is TRBV11-2 and J is TRBJ1-2, with D possibly TRBD1 on 6 matching bases. V dropped 4 bases and J dropped 7 bases, with 10 bases sitting between them. The CDR3 is 12 amino acids. Germline CDR1 is SGHAT and CDR2 is FQNNGV. This CDR3 reads CASSSQGTGYTF. CDR3 nucleotide sequence: TGTGCCAGCAGCTCACAGGGAACTGGCTACACCTTC. The entire variable domain, with the rest obtained from reference TRBV11-2 and TRBJ1-2, is as follows: EAGVAQSPRYKIIEKRQSVAFWCNPISGHATLYWYQQILGQGPKLLIQFQNNGVVDDSQLPKDRFSAERLKGVDSTLKIQPAKLEDSAVYLCASSSQGTGYTFGSGTRLTVV.

The chain has TRBV5-4 and TRBJ2-5; a weak D match, TRBD1 (5 bases). The germline gives CDR1 SGHNT, CDR2 YYREEE (reference sequence). The CDR3 has 13 residues. Trimming removed 2 bases at V and 0 bases at J, with 5 bases between. The CDR3: CASSFRDQETQYF. The CDR3 DNA is TGTGCCAGCAGCTTCAGGGACCAAGAGACCCAGTACTTC.

The chain joins TRBV7-2 to TRBJ1-1; D not certain. The CDR3 extends over 13 amino acids. V lost 3 bases and J 1 base, leaving 6 bases between the germline ends. Germline V gene lookup returns CDR1 SGHTA and CDR2 FQGNSA. The CDR3 spells CASSFRQNTEAFF. CDR3 bases: TGTGCCAGCAGCTTTCGGCAGAACACTGAAGCTTTCTTT.

This clone was counted only a few times. This rearrangement joins TRBV5-6 to TRBJ2-1; D uncertain. Deletions cut 3 bases from V and 3 bases from J, with 4 bases between. The CDR3 totals 12 residues. The germline V gene encodes CDR1 SGHDT and CDR2 YYEEEE. CDR3: CASSWDYNEQFF. In nucleotides, the CDR3 is TGTGCCAGCAGCTGGGACTACAATGAGCAGTTCTTC.

V is TRBV5-5 and J is TRBJ2-3, with 7 bases identical to TRBD1. The V gene's germline CDR1 is SGHKS and CDR2 YYEKEE (reference sequence). V was clipped by 3 bases and J by 0 bases; unmatched bases: 4. This CDR3 is 15 amino acids long. CDR3: CASSYDRDSTDTQYF. The CDR3 region has the DNA TGTGCCAGCAGCTATGACAGGGATAGCACAGATACGCAGTATTTT.

A few counts support this clone. The rearrangement uses TRBV5-4 and TRBJ2-1; no clear D gene. CDR1 is SGHNT, CDR2 YYREEE, per germline (reference sequence). The CDR3 is made up of 14 amino acids. Trimming cost V 4 bases and J 5 bases, with 13 bases left between them. CDR3: CASSPWAGHNEQFF. CDR3 nucleotide sequence: TGTGCCAGCAGCCCATGGGCCGGGCACAATGAGCAGTTCTTC.

This chain connects TRBV16 to TRBJ1-3; D gene unclear. V shed 2 bases and J shed 4 bases, with 6 bases lying between them. This CDR3 comprises 13 residues. Germline CDR1 and CDR2: KGHSY and FQNENV. DNA of the CDR3: TGTGCCAGCAGCCAAAAACAGGGAAACACCATATATTTT. It codes for CASSQKQGNTIYF.

The CDR3 nucleotides are TGTGCCAGCGGGGGGGGTAACCACGAGCAGTACTTC. Its protein is CASGGGNHEQYF. The rearrangement joins TRBV21-1 to TRBJ2-7; the D segment call TRBD2 is taken from the table without a DNA check. TRBV21-1 is assigned pseudogene status. CDR3 size: 12 residues.

V usage is TRBV11-2 and J usage is TRBJ2-7, with unresolved D. Germline V gene lookup returns CDR1 SGHAT and CDR2 FQNNGV. The CDR3 is 13 amino acids. V lost 0 bases and J lost 1, with 4 bases in between. The CDR3 bases are TGTGCCAGCAGCTTAGAGGGGTCCTACGAGCAGTACTTC. Protein sequence: CASSLEGSYEQYF.

The chain links TRBV19 to TRBJ2-7, with a weak D call TRBD2 (7 bases). V lost 5 bases, J lost 2 bases, and 13 bases lay in between. CDR1 is LNHDA and CDR2 is SQIVND in the germline V gene (reference sequence). The CDR3 spans 14 residues. The CDR3 nucleotides read TGTGCCAGTAGTGGCGGGGGCGGAACCTACGAGCAGTACTTC. It translates to CASSGGGGTYEQYF.

The chain recombines TRBV30 with TRBJ2-5, with 8 bases identical to TRBD2. The CDR3 contains 15 residues. CDR1 and CDR2 from the germline V gene are GTSNPN and SVGIG (reference sequence). Trimming took 5 bases from V and 1 from J; bases not matched to a gene: 9. CDR3 sequence: CAWGAVAGSQETQYF. The CDR3 nucleotides are TGTGCCTGGGGGGCGGTAGCGGGGAGCCAAGAGACCCAGTACTTC. Full variable domain (remainder filled in from reference TRBV30 and TRBJ2-5): SQTIHQWPATLVQPVGSPLSLECTVEGTSNPNLYWYRQAAGRGLQLLFYSVGIGQISSEVPQNLSASRPQDRQFILSSKKLLLSDSGFYLCAWGAVAGSQETQYFGPGTRLLVL.

The V call is TRBV29-1, the J call TRBJ2-7, with a tentative D call TRBD1 (7 bases). Trimming stripped 6 bases from V and 3 bases from J, with 18 bases between. The CDR3 loop spans 14 amino acids. Germline V CDR1 and CDR2: SQVTM, ANQGSEA. The CDR3 sequence is CSVKTGRKGYEQYF. The CDR3 bases are TGCAGCGTGAAGACAGGGAGGAAGGGCTACGAGCAGTACTTC.

This clone came up a few times. The chain is built from TRBV7-9 and TRBJ2-7; D gene uncertain. V shed 5 bases and J shed 4 bases, with 12 bases lying between them. The CDR3 is 13 residues long. Looked up from germline, CDR1 is SEHNR and CDR2 is FQNEAQ (reference sequence). The CDR3 DNA follows: TGTGCCAGCAGCCTTTTCCAATGGTACGAGCAGTACTTC. As protein: CASSLFQWYEQYF.

This chain links TRBV29-1 with TRBJ1-2; 7 nucleotides align to TRBD1. The CDR3 covers 15 residues. Germline V gene data show CDR1 as SQVTM and CDR2 as ANQGSEA. Trimming cost V 2 bases and J 3 bases; bases outside gene matches: 9. The CDR3 protein is CSVENRGLWDYGYTF. CDR3 coding DNA: TGCAGCGTTGAAAACAGGGGACTATGGGACTATGGCTACACCTTC.